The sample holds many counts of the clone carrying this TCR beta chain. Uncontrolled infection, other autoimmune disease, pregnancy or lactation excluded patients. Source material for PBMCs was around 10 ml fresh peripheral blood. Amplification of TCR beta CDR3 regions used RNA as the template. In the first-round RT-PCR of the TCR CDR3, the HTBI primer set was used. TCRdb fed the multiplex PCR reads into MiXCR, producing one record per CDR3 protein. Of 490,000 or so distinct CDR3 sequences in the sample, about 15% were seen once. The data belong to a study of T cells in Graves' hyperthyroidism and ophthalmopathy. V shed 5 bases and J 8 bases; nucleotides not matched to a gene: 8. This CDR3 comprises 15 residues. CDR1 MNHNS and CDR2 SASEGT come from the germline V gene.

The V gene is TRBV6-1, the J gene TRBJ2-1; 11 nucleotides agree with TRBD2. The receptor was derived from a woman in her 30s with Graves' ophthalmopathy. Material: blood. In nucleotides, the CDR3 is TGTGCCAGCAGTCAAACTAGCGGGAGTGACTATGAGCAGTTCTTC. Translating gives CASSQTSGSDYEQFF.